This is a list of T cell receptor beta chains from one sample in a study of blood T cell repertoires in COVID-19. Clones were sequenced by immunoSEQ multiplex PCR, and TCRdb holds only the in-frame ones, with some missing. The table lists fewer than 350,000 clones, about 87% of them singletons. The sample taken for sequencing was peripheral blood. Every receptor here comes from a young woman with COVID-19, enrolled during active disease. Both conserved end residues are trimmed from each CDR3. The order of the fields is CDR3 length, V gene, CDR3 protein.

15	TRBV7-2	ASSLSYRGSYNSPLH
15	TRBV5-1	ASSLGDTGIRNTEAF
12	TRBV7-9	ASSLVSVVEGYT
11	TRBV18	ASSPDRNSPLH
13	TRBV9	ASSPGGTANEKLF
13	TRBV7-9	ASSYPEGHGRTQY
13	TRBV6-5	ASSPQGGGGEKLF
10	TRBV6-4	ASINYNSPLH
15	TRBV7-2	ASSLRGSGGRTDTQY
12	TRBV5-3	ARSTEDFPRTLH
12	TRBV11-2	ASRPGQGSEKLF
11	TRBV6-5	ASSADRMRGYT
12	TRBV4-2	ASSLQGAQNTIY
13	TRBV5-4	ASSLQGQVNTEAF
11	TRBV29-1	SVEDRSNTEAF
15	TRBV6-1	ASSEYGLAGVQETQY
13	TRBV6-5	ASSYSSQGGSPLH
13	TRBV2	ASRGPGYSNQPQH
13	TRBV2	ASSEDMQGGGEAF
13	TRBV9	ASSVVDRIYYGYT
12	TRBV7-2	ASSLMRSSYEQY
11	TRBV2	ASSGLSGNTIY